A single sample is the source of the 8 T cell receptor beta chains below, sequenced in a study of blood T cell repertoires in COVID-19. Clones were sequenced by immunoSEQ multiplex PCR, and TCRdb holds only the in-frame ones, with some missing. Of 200,000 to 250,000 clones detected, 85% to 90% appear once; the ten largest clones hold 10%. The sample comprised peripheral blood. The receptors were gathered from a woman between 45 and 60 years old with COVID-19, enrolled during active disease.

This chain connects TRBV27 to TRBJ1-4; D not resolved. The CDR3 sequence is 16 residues long. Germline loops: CDR1 MNHEY, CDR2 SMNVEV (reference sequence). V lost 3 bases and J 3 bases, leaving 14 bases between the germline ends. In DNA form, the CDR3 reads TGTGCCAGCAGTTTTCTAGAGGGTAGGCCTAATGAAAAACTGTTTTTT. Translated: CASSFLEGRPNEKLFF. Looking up the rest from reference TRBV27 and TRBJ1-4 gives the full variable domain: EAQVTQNPRYLITVTGKKLTVTCSQNMNHEYMSWYRQDPGLGLRQIYYSMNVEVTDKGDVPEGYKVSRKEKRNFPLILESPSPNQTSLYFCASSFLEGRPNEKLFFGSGTQLSVL.

The chain uses TRBV7-6 and TRBJ1-2; no clear D. V lost 2 bases to trimming and J lost 7 bases, with 14 bases between them. Germline V CDR1 and CDR2: SGHVS, FNYEAQ. CDR3 length: 14 residues. CDR3 amino acids: CASSLSGEGGGYTF. The CDR3 coding sequence is TGTGCCAGCAGCTTATCCGGGGAGGGCGGTGGCTACACCTTC.

The chain has TRBV15 and TRBJ1-2, with unresolved D. This CDR3 is built from 13 residues. CDR1 and CDR2 from the germline V gene are LNHNV and YYDKDF (reference sequence). The V end was cut by 0 bases, the J end by 8 bases, with 10 bases between. CDR3 nucleotides: TGTGCCACCAGCAGAGAAAGGGCGGGGGGCTACACCTTC. Amino acid sequence: CATSRERAGGYTF.

This chain links TRBV24-1 with TRBJ2-2, with a possible D match to TRBD2 (5 bases). Germline assignment: CDR1 KGHDR and CDR2 SFDVKD. V was cut by 4 bases and J by 1 base, with 15 bases left in between. CDR3 length: 17 residues. The CDR3 DNA reads as TGTGCCACCAGTGACCAAGGAGGTCAGGAGAACACCGGGGAGCTGTTTTTT. Its protein product is CATSDQGGQENTGELFF.

The chain has TRBV2 and TRBJ2-3, with TRBD1 matching 7 bases. After removal of 6 bases from V and 0 bases from J, the junction contained 9 bases not matched to a gene. The CDR3 runs to 16 residues. CDR1 and CDR2 from the germline V gene are SNHLY and FYNNEI. CDR3 nucleotide sequence: TGTGCCAGCAGCGCTATGTACAGGGGTAGCACAGATACGCAGTATTTT. This encodes CASSAMYRGSTDTQYF.

The chain recombines TRBV11-2 with TRBJ2-1; tentative D call: TRBD2 (7 bases). V was clipped by 2 bases and J by 8 bases, with 10 bases between them. This CDR3 comprises 13 residues. Germline CDR1 and CDR2: SGHAT and FQNNGV. CDR3 protein: CASSLWGGDEQFF. The CDR3 DNA sequence: TGTGCCAGCAGCTTATGGGGGGGCGATGAGCAGTTCTTC. The full variable domain, completed using reference TRBV11-2 and TRBJ2-1, is EAGVAQSPRYKIIEKRQSVAFWCNPISGHATLYWYQQILGQGPKLLIQFQNNGVVDDSQLPKDRFSAERLKGVDSTLKIQPAKLEDSAVYLCASSLWGGDEQFFGPGTRLTVL.

The genes are TRBV30 and TRBJ1-1; tentative D call: TRBD1 (5 bases). This CDR3 is built from 16 residues. Germline CDR1 and CDR2: GTSNPN and SVGIG (reference sequence). V was clipped by 0 bases and J by 4 bases, with 18 bases between them. The CDR3 sequence: CAWSVPGMKGATEAFF. CDR3 DNA: TGTGCCTGGAGTGTACCGGGTATGAAAGGGGCCACTGAAGCTTTCTTT.

The chain carries TRBV5-4 and TRBJ1-1; no clear D gene. Germline V gene data show CDR1 as SGHNT and CDR2 as YYREEE (reference sequence). CDR3 length: 13 residues. V lost 0 bases and J 4 bases, leaving 7 bases between the germline ends. The CDR3 sequence: CASSLATSTEAFF. For the CDR3, the DNA is TGTGCCAGCAGCTTGGCTACGTCCACTGAAGCTTTCTTT.